This TCR beta chain is from a study of neurological immune-mediated disorders. Germline loops: CDR1 SNHLY, CDR2 FYNNEI. The length of the CDR3 is 15 residues. V was clipped by 3 bases and J by 7 bases, with 16 bases between them. This clonotype has a count of ten or more. Its cognate antigen is unknown. Points from the study as a whole: There were no CDR3 amino acid sequences shared by expanded clones across subjects, a result suggesting private repertoires in all groups.

Healthy controls were blood bank volunteers in Maryland, USA. 2 million PBMCs stored at -80 C were the source of the unsorted libraries. 5'RACE generated cDNA with 10-nucleotide random UMIs. TCRdb redid the calling of the 5' RACE reads with MiXCR, one entry per CDR3 protein. The sample yields some 28,000 distinct CDR3 sequences, 12% seen once. This chain joins TRBV2 and TRBJ1-5; the D is unclear. The source is a man in his fifties or sixties in good health. Sequencing input: PBMCs. As DNA, the CDR3 is TGTGCCAGCAGTGATGCGTCGCCCATCGACCAGCCCCAGCATTTT. This codes for CASSDASPIDQPQHF. The complete variable domain, with remaining parts taken from reference TRBV2 and TRBJ1-5, reads EPEVTQTPSHQVTQMGQEVILRCVPISNHLYFYWYRQILGQKVEFLVSFYNNEISEKSEIFDDQFSVERPDGSNFTLKIRSTKLEDSAMYFCASSDASPIDQPQHFGDGTRLSIL.